Included here is one T cell receptor beta chain sequence, with context. Its matching antigen is unknown. This sample is part of a study of response to subunit inactivated influenza vaccine. The V and J ends lost 6 bases and 5 bases, in that order; junction bases with no gene match: 12. This CDR3 comprises 16 residues. From germline, CDR1 is SGHAT and CDR2 FQNNGV. TCRdb re-analysed the RT-PCR reads in MiXCR, keeping a single row per CDR3 protein. The sample lists approximately 530,000 distinct CDR3 sequences, under 15% occurring once. Notes on the study in general: Few additional T cells are recruited per seasonal influenza vaccination, authors suggested.

The sample was PBMCs from blood, taken roughly 6 weeks after vaccination. This TCR came from a man aged 50 or older who received an inactivated influenza vaccine. This chain links TRBV11-2 with TRBJ2-5; 10 nucleotides agree with TRBD1. The CDR3 here is CASRFGRGQGYETQYF. The CDR3 DNA is TGTGCCAGCAGGTTTGGTCGGGGACAGGGGTACGAGACCCAGTACTTC.